The sample holds many counts of the clone carrying this T cell receptor (beta chain). The data originate from a study of response to subunit inactivated influenza vaccine. MiXCR, applied by TCRdb to the RT-PCR reads, yields one record per CDR3 protein. This table holds some 520,000 distinct CDR3 sequences, 16% found once. Trimming stripped 2 bases from V and 4 bases from J, with 11 bases between. CDR3 size: 14 residues. Germline loops: CDR1 LGHNA, CDR2 YSLEER. The source material was CD4+ T cells sorted from PBMCs, sampled around 2 years after vaccination. The source is a man in his fifties or sixties who received an inactivated influenza vaccine. V gene TRBV4-3 combines with J gene TRBJ1-1; no clear D gene. The chain's CDR3 is CASSQHGGGTEAFF. The CDR3 nucleotides read TGCGCCAGCAGCCAACACGGCGGAGGCACTGAAGCTTTCTTT.